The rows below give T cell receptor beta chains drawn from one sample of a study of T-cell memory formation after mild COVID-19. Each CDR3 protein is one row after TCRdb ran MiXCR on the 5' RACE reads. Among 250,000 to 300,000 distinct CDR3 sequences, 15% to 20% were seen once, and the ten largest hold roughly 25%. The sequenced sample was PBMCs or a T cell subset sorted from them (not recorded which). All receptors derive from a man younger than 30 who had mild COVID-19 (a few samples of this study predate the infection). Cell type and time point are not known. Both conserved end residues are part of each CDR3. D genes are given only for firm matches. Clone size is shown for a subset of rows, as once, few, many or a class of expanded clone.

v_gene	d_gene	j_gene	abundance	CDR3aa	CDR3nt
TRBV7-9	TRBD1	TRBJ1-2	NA	CASRRTGGVGYTF	TGTGCCAGTAGAAGGACAGGGGGTGTTGGCTACACCTTC
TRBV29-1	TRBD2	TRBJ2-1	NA	CSVEVPTSGGAGQFF	TGCAGCGTTGAAGTCCCCACTAGCGGGGGGGCGGGGCAGTTCTTC
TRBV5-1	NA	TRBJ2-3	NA	CASSPDRIIDTQYF	TGCGCCAGCAGTCCGGACAGAATCATCGATACGCAGTATTTT
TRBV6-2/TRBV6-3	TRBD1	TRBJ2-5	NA	CASSYGTGDETQYF	TGTGCCAGCAGTTACGGGACAGGGGACGAGACCCAGTACTTC
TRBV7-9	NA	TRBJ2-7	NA	CASSLVTGTYEQYF	TGTGCCAGCAGCTTAGTCACAGGGACTTACGAGCAGTACTTC
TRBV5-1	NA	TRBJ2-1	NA	CASSMGRYNVEQFF	TGCGCCAGCAGCATGGGACGGTACAATGTTGAGCAGTTCTTC
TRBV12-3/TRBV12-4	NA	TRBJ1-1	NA	CASNLGGGNTEAFF	TGTGCCAGCAATCTGGGGGGCGGGAACACTGAAGCTTTCTTT
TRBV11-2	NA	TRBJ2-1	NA	CASSFTGSSYNEQFF	TGTGCCAGCAGCTTTACGGGGAGCTCCTACAATGAGCAGTTCTTC
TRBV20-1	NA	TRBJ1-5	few	CSATPEWGGIGQPQHF	TGCAGTGCTACCCCCGAATGGGGAGGTATTGGTCAGCCCCAGCATTTT
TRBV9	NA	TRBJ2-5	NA	CASSVLGNQETQYF	TGTGCCAGCAGCGTATTAGGGAACCAAGAGACCCAGTACTTC
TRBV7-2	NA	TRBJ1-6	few	CASSSVDSYNSPLHF	TGTGCCAGCAGTTCGGTCGACTCCTATAATTCACCCCTCCACTTT
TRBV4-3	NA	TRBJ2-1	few	CASSQGGVWIGDEQFF	TGCGCCAGCAGCCAAGGGGGGGTTTGGATTGGAGATGAGCAGTTCTTC
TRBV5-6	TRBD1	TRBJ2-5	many	CASSLGQGRETQYF	TGTGCCAGCAGCTTGGGACAGGGGAGAGAGACCCAGTACTTC
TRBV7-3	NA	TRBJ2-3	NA	CASSLKEGSDTQYF	TGTGCCAGCAGCTTAAAGGAGGGATCAGATACGCAGTATTTT
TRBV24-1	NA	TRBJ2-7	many	CATHTGRDEQYF	TGTGCCACCCATACAGGGCGAGACGAGCAGTACTTC
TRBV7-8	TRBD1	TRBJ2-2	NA	CASSSLTGTGVTGELFF	TGTGCCAGCAGCTCCCTCACCGGGACAGGGGTCACCGGGGAGCTGTTTTTT
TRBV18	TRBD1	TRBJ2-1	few	CASSPLLGQAYNEQFF	TGTGCCAGCTCACCACTTCTGGGACAGGCATACAATGAGCAGTTCTTC
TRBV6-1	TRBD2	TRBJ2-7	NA	CASSRGGLSEQYF	TGTGCCAGCAGCCGGGGGGGCCTTTCCGAGCAGTACTTC
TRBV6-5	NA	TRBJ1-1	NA	CASSPTGGSFTEAFF	TGTGCCAGCAGTCCGACCGGGGGGTCGTTCACTGAAGCTTTCTTT
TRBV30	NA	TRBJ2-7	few	CAWRGSSYEQYF	TGTGCCTGGAGGGGCTCCTCCTACGAGCAGTACTTC
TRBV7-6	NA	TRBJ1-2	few	CASSWGSRGTINYGYTF	TGTGCCAGCAGCTGGGGGTCCCGAGGGACCATCAACTATGGCTACACCTTC
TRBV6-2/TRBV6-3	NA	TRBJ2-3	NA	CASTRVPVSTDTQYF	TGTGCCAGCACCCGGGTACCCGTTAGCACAGATACGCAGTATTTT
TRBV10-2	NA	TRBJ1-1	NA	CASSEFGGRDEAFF	TGCGCCAGCAGTGAGTTTGGGGGGCGGGATGAAGCTTTCTTT
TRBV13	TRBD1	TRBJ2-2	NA	CASSAGTGVLTGELFF	TGTGCCAGCAGCGCCGGGACAGGGGTTCTCACCGGGGAGCTGTTTTTT